The clone carrying this TCR beta chain has a handful of counts. Its antigen is as yet unknown. The data were taken from a study of shared clonotypes between healthy human individuals. Study-level points and caveats: With four donors compared, 5% to 5.5% of naive CD4 clonotypes were shared.

Profiled with immunoSEQ multiplex PCR; TCRdb holds only in-frame clones, not every one. The profile covers more than 80,000 clones, with 67% appearing a single time and roughly 43% taken by the ten largest. Between the trimmed V and J ends, which lost 8 bases and 8 bases, there was a span of 13 bases. This CDR3 has 12 amino acids. Germline V gives CDR1 MNHEY, CDR2 SVGAGI. This chain joins TRBV6-5 and TRBJ2-1; maybe TRBD1 (5 bases). The sequence was obtained from a man aged 25 to 40 in good health. The specimen was memory CD8+ T cells sorted from blood. As to subset: CD45RO+ cells pooled with CCR7-negative TemRA cells. The CDR3: CASGSAGHEQFF. Written as DNA, the CDR3 is TGTGCCAGCGGATCTGCAGGGCATGAGCAGTTCTTC.